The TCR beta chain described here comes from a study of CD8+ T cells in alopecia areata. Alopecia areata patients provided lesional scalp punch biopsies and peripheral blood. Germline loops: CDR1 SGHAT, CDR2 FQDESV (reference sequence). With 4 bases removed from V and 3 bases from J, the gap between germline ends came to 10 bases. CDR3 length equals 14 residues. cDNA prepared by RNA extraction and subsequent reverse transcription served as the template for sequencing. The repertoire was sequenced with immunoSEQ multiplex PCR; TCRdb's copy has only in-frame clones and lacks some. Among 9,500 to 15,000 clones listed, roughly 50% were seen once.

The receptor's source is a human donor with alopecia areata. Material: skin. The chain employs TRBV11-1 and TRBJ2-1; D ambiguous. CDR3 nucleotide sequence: TGTGCCAGCAGCTACGGAACCATCTACAATGAGCAGTTCTTC. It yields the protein CASSYGTIYNEQFF.